These 20 T cell receptor beta chains were all obtained from the same sample, sequenced in a study of blood T cells in healthy people across ages. A sample-barcoded 5' primer and a J-beta primer mix were used in a second PCR of roughly 7 to 11 cycles. TCRdb reanalysed the 5' RACE reads using MiXCR and keeps one entry per CDR3 protein. The table has roughly 720,000 distinct CDR3 sequences, roughly 53% seen once; the top ten hold about 42%. The sequenced sample was blood. All receptors come from a man of 80 years or more in good health.

This clonotype came up a few times. This chain links TRBV13 with TRBJ1-1; TRBD1 might be the D (6 bases). The CDR3 extends over 16 amino acids. CDR1 is PRHDT, CDR2 FYEKMQ, per germline (reference sequence). V lost 2 bases, J lost 6 bases, and 19 bases lay in between. CDR3 DNA sequence: TGTGCCAGCAGCTTAAAGTCTGGGACAAGAGGCGCTGAAGCTTTCTTT. Translation gives CASSLKSGTRGAEAFF.

The chain employs TRBV7-2 and TRBJ2-1; unclear D gene. The CDR3 has 14 amino acids. Germline CDR1 SGHTA, CDR2 FQGNSA. With 5 bases removed from V and 0 bases from J, the gap between germline ends came to 8 bases. Here the CDR3 reads CASSGVFSYNEQFF. CDR3 DNA: TGTGCCAGCAGCGGAGTTTTCTCCTACAATGAGCAGTTCTTC.

The chain employs TRBV20-1 and TRBJ2-7, with D perhaps matching TRBD1 (6 bases). The CDR3 is 12 residues long. The germline V gene encodes CDR1 DFQATT and CDR2 SNEGSKA (reference sequence). Trimming left V 7 bases short and J 5 bases short, with 15 bases between. DNA of the CDR3: TGCAGTGTAACACAGGGTGTCCACGAGCAGTACTTC. This codes for CSVTQGVHEQYF.

The V call is TRBV7-6, the J call TRBJ2-6; D may be TRBD1 (6 bases). Germline values: CDR1 SGHVS, CDR2 FNYEAQ. The V end lost 0 bases, the J end lost 4 bases, and 16 bases lay between the germline ends. The CDR3 consists of 18 residues. The CDR3 region is CASSLALTGRWGANVLTF. The CDR3 bases are TGTGCCAGCAGCTTAGCTCTAACAGGGCGTTGGGGGGCCAACGTCCTGACTTTC.

DNA for the CDR3: TGTGCCAGCAGTCCGGTCGTAGGACTAGCGGCTTACAATGAGCAGTTCTTC. Translating gives CASSPVVGLAAYNEQFF. The V call is TRBV28, the J call TRBJ2-1; 10 positions match TRBD2. With V trimmed by 5 bases and J by 4 bases, 11 bases remained unmatched. The germline CDR1 and CDR2 sequences are MDHEN and SYDVKM. This CDR3 region has 17 residues.

The chain employs TRBV3-1 and TRBJ1-2; 7 bases agree with TRBD1. The CDR3 totals 13 residues. The V and J ends lost 2 bases and 8 bases, in that order; junction bases with no gene match: 5. Germline V lookup: CDR1 LGHDT, CDR2 YNNKEL (reference sequence). For the CDR3, the DNA is TGTGCCAGCAGCCAACGCGGACAGGACGGCTACACCTTC. Its protein is CASSQRGQDGYTF.

For this clonotype: The junction departs from the called germline gene at one end, perhaps through a read error. The rearrangement links TRBV3-1 to TRBJ2-6; D is perhaps TRBD1 or TRBD2 (6 bases each). The CDR3 length is 21 residues. Germline values: CDR1 LGHDT, CDR2 YNNKEL (reference sequence). The CDR3 sequence is CASSQVAHPGHPQWGASVLTF. Here the CDR3 DNA reads TGTGCCAGCAGCCAAGTGGCCCACCCGGGACACCCTCAATGGGGGGCCAGCGTCCTGACTTTC.

In this sample, this clonotype turned up once. CDR3: CASSLPSGSRTDTQYF. CDR3 sequence (DNA): TGTGCCAGCAGCTTGCCTAGCGGGAGTAGGACAGATACGCAGTATTTT. The gene calls are TRBV5-6 and TRBJ2-3; 10 bases line up with TRBD2. The CDR3 runs 16 residues. V dropped 1 base and J dropped 3; count of bases not matched to a gene: 5. CDR1 is SGHDT, CDR2 YYEEEE, per germline.

J is TRBJ2-7 and V is TRBV5-1; 9 bases map to TRBD1. The DNA end is more similar to TRBJ2-5, so the J call may be wrong. The germline CDR1 and CDR2 sequences are SGHRS and YFSETQ. This CDR3 has 15 amino acids. CDR3 residues: CASSRTGEGLETQYF. In DNA, the CDR3 is TGCGCCAGCAGCCGGACAGGGGAGGGGTTGGAGACCCAGTACTTC.

This chain joins TRBV7-9 and TRBJ1-4, with D hard to call. Trimming took off 4 bases at V and 14 bases at J, with 11 bases between the two ends. The germline CDR1 and CDR2 sequences are SEHNR and FQNEAQ (reference sequence). There are 11 residues in the CDR3. CDR3 in amino acids: CASSSGELLFF. The CDR3 nucleotides are TGTGCCAGCAGCTCCGGAGAGCTCCTGTTTTTT.

The chain joins TRBV5-1 to TRBJ2-5; 7 bases are shared with TRBD1. Per the germline V gene, CDR1 is SGHRS and CDR2 is YFSETQ. The trim removed 3 bases at V and 0 bases at J, leaving 5 bases unmatched. The CDR3 is 15 amino acids. The CDR3 sequence is CASSWNTGDQETQYF. In DNA, the CDR3 is TGCGCCAGCAGCTGGAATACAGGGGACCAAGAGACCCAGTACTTC.

This clonotype was observed a handful of times. The chain is built from TRBV5-1 and TRBJ1-2; D gene unclear. Trimming took off 5 bases at V and 1 base at J, with 9 bases between the two ends. The CDR3 extends over 13 amino acids. Germline V gene lookup returns CDR1 SGHRS and CDR2 YFSETQ. CDR3 sequence reads: CASREDFNYGYTF. The DNA for the CDR3 is TGCGCCAGCAGAGAAGACTTTAACTATGGCTACACCTTC.

This clonotype was observed a few times. This sequence joins TRBV10-3 and TRBJ2-7; tentatively, D is TRBD2 (5 bases). The V gene's germline CDR1 is ENHRY and CDR2 SYGVKD. CDR3 length: 14 residues. V lost 4 bases to trimming and J lost 5 bases, with 15 bases between them. The CDR3 DNA reads as TGTGCCATCAGTGGTGACGGCGGGTCGAACGAGCAGTACTTC. This gives the protein CAISGDGGSNEQYF.

This chain uses TRBV29-1 with TRBJ2-7; 8 bases match TRBD1. The assigned J gene may be wrong: the sequence end matches TRBJ2-5 better. Germline V lookup: CDR1 SQVTM, CDR2 ANQGSEA. CDR3 length equals 16 residues. The CDR3 DNA follows: TGCAGCGCCTTAAGTACGGCAGGGGGCATCGGAGAGACCCAGTACTTC. Translated: CSALSTAGGIGETQYF.

This clonotype was found a few times. The chain has TRBV5-5 and TRBJ2-1, with 14 nucleotides matching TRBD2. Germline assignment: CDR1 SGHKS and CDR2 YYEKEE (reference sequence). The CDR3 has 17 residues. The V gene end was trimmed by 5 bases and the J gene end by 5 bases; junction bases not matched to a gene: 9. The CDR3 region has the DNA TGTGCCAGCAGGGGACTAGCGGGAGTGGGCTTTAACAATGAGCAGTTCTTC. Translated, it gives CASRGLAGVGFNNEQFF.

The chain combines TRBV28 with TRBJ2-5, with unresolved D. The assigned J gene may be wrong: the sequence end matches TRBJ2-7 better. The germline V gene has CDR1 MDHEN and CDR2 SYDVKM. The CDR3 spans 13 residues. The CDR3 loop is CASSAPSENEQYF. DNA of the CDR3: TGTGCCAGCAGTGCCCCCTCCGAGAACGAGCAGTACTTC.

The table lists this clonotype with a few counts. This chain links TRBV5-5 with TRBJ2-5; tentative D call: TRBD1 (5 bases). Germline assignment: CDR1 SGHKS and CDR2 YYEKEE (reference sequence). V gave up 3 bases and J gave up 1 base, with 10 bases separating them. CDR3 size: 14 residues. CDR3 nucleotides: TGTGCCAGCAGCTGGGGCCGAACCCAAGAGACCCAGTACTTC. Its protein product is CASSWGRTQETQYF.

A few counts support this clonotype. The chain has TRBV15 and TRBJ2-3; 14 bases align to TRBD2. The V segment lost 5 bases and the J segment 4 bases; nucleotides outside the gene matches: 17. Per germline, CDR1 LNHNV and CDR2 YYDKDF (reference sequence). The CDR3 is 20 amino acids. The CDR3 DNA follows: TGTGCCACCAGCCCGCGACTATCCCCGACTAGCGGGAGGGGTTCAGATACGCAGTATTTT. Protein sequence: CATSPRLSPTSGRGSDTQYF. Combining the CDR3 with reference TRBV15 and TRBJ2-3 gives the whole variable domain DAMVIQNPRYQVTQFGKPVTLSCSQTLNHNVMYWYQQKSSQAPKLLFHYYDKDFNNEADTPDNFQSRRPNTSFCFLDIRSPGLGDTAMYLCATSPRLSPTSGRGSDTQYFGPGTRLTVL.

This clonotype appeared a few times. The V gene is TRBV27, the J gene TRBJ2-1; 10 bases are shared with TRBD2. The CDR3 loop spans 18 amino acids. V shed 6 bases and J 10 bases; nucleotides not matched to a gene: 21. Germline loops: CDR1 MNHEY, CDR2 SMNVEV (reference sequence). The CDR3 region has the DNA TGTGCCAGCAGACACCGGCCCGGGGGCCTAGCGGGAGATAACGAGCAGTTCTTC. Residues: CASRHRPGGLAGDNEQFF.

This rearrangement joins TRBV9 to TRBJ1-2; D is perhaps TRBD1 (5 bases). CDR1 is SGDLS and CDR2 is YYNGEE in the germline V gene. The CDR3 runs to 14 residues. V lost 0 bases and J lost 5, with 11 bases in between. The CDR3 is CASSVDGGLYGYTF. CDR3 nucleotide sequence: TGTGCCAGCAGCGTAGACGGGGGATTGTATGGCTACACCTTC.